This T cell receptor beta chain was found in a study of blood T cells in healthy people across ages. Of note for this clonotype: What it binds is unknown.

General study results and limits: The long-lived group displayed more naive CD4+ cells, plus higher diversity, than the aged donors did.

Primers used in a second PCR of about 7 to 12 cycles were a sample-barcoded 5' primer and a J-beta primer mix. TCRdb re-analysed the 5' RACE reads in MiXCR, keeping a single row per CDR3 protein. The table records 700,000 to 900,000 distinct CDR3 sequences, 25% to 30% of them present only once. There are 14 residues in the CDR3. These data were likewise used in another study, on T cells of mothers and their children. According to that study: Samples were provided by three healthy Caucasian mothers and their six children.

The origin of this receptor is a boy aged 5-17 years in good health. Sequenced input: blood. The J gene is TRBJ2-7, the V gene TRBV12-3 or TRBV12-4; D might be TRBD1 or TRBD2, each matching 5 bases. The J call may be wrong; the DNA end is better matched by TRBJ2-5. The CDR3 sequence is CASSLIGDGETQYF. CDR3 nucleotide sequence: TGTGCCAGCAGTTTAATTGGGGACGGAGAGACCCAGTACTTC.